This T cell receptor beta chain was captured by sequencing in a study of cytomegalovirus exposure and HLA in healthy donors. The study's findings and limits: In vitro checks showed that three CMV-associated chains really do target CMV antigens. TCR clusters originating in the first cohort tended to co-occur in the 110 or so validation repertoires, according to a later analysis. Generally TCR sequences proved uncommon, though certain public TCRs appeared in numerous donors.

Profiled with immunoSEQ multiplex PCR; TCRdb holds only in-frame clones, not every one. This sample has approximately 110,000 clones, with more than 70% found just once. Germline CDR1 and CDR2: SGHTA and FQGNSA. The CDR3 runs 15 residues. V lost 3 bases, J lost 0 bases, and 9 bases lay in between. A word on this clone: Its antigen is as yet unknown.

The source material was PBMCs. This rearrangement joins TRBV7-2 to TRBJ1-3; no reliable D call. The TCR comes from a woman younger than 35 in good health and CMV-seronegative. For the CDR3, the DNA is TGTGCCAGCAGCTTGACGGGTAGCTCTGGAAACACCATATATTTT. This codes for CASSLTGSSGNTIYF.